These 19 T cell receptor beta chains came from one sample sequenced in a study of T cells after somatic rescue of genetic block. Sequencing used immunoSEQ multiplex PCR; TCRdb keeps in-frame clones, though not all of them. The table has tens of thousands of clones, approximately 90% seen once. The sample comprised peripheral blood mononuclear cells (PBMCs). The source is a man under 40.

This chain links TRBV23-1 with TRBJ2-3, with a tentative D call TRBD1 (5 bases). TRBV23-1 is an ORF, with its function uncertain. This CDR3 comprises 17 residues. The V end lost 2 bases, the J end lost 0 bases, and 15 bases lay between the germline ends. The CDR3 region is CASSQATGRHSTDTQYF. In DNA form, the CDR3 reads TGCGCCAGCAGTCAAGCCACAGGACGGCATAGCACAGATACGCAGTATTTT.

This clone was seen once. The J gene is TRBJ1-2, the V gene TRBV11-2; 8 positions match TRBD1. The CDR3 sequence is 15 residues long. Trimming took 4 bases from V and 4 from J; bases not matched to a gene: 8. Germline values: CDR1 SGHAT, CDR2 FQNNGV. Written as DNA, the CDR3 is TGTGCCAGCAGCTCGACCCAGGGGGCGGGCTATGGCTACACCTTC. Protein: CASSSTQGAGYGYTF. Variable domain in full (rest from reference TRBV11-2 and TRBJ1-2): EAGVAQSPRYKIIEKRQSVAFWCNPISGHATLYWYQQILGQGPKLLIQFQNNGVVDDSQLPKDRFSAERLKGVDSTLKIQPAKLEDSAVYLCASSSTQGAGYGYTFGSGTRLTVV.

The J gene is TRBJ1-2, the V gene TRBV27; possibly TRBD1 for D (6 bases). The CDR3 spans 14 residues. Germline V lookup: CDR1 MNHEY, CDR2 SMNVEV (reference sequence). The ends were cut back, 4 bases at V and 8 bases at J, with 17 bases in the middle. The CDR3 loop reads CASSSPLTGQGYTF. The DNA for the CDR3 is TGTGCCAGCAGTTCGCCCCTAACAGGGCAAGGCTACACCTTC.

The chain joins TRBV30 to TRBJ1-4; unclear D gene. This CDR3 is built from 17 residues. V gave up 8 bases and J gave up 4 bases, with 26 bases separating them. Germline-derived CDR1 and CDR2 are GTSNPN and SVGIG (reference sequence). CDR3 loop: CARNTSRDRPINEKLFF. For the CDR3, the DNA is TGTGCCCGGAACACCAGTCGAGATCGACCCATTAATGAAAAACTGTTTTTT.

This chain uses TRBV19 with TRBJ2-6; D ambiguous. The V end lost 2 bases, the J end lost 4 bases, and 6 bases lay between the germline ends. This CDR3 spans 14 amino acids. CDR1 is LNHDA, CDR2 SQIVND, per germline (reference sequence). CDR3 DNA: TGTGCCAGTAGTATATTAGGGGGGGCCAACGTCCTGACTTTC. This encodes CASSILGGANVLTF.

The J gene is TRBJ2-2, the V gene TRBV5-1; 10 positions match TRBD2. After removal of 7 bases from V and 7 bases from J, the junction contained 10 bases not matched to a gene. The V gene's germline CDR1 is SGHRS and CDR2 YFSETQ. The CDR3 spans 15 residues. CDR3 nucleotides: TGCGCCAGCTTTCCTAGCGGGAGTTCGCACGGGGAGCTGTTTTTT. Its translation is CASFPSGSSHGELFF.

This chain uses TRBV5-4 with TRBJ1-1; no firm D call. Germline lookup yields CDR1 SGHNT and CDR2 YYREEE (reference sequence). This CDR3 is built from 14 residues. The V end lost 1 base, the J end lost 0 bases, and 7 bases lay between the germline ends. Here the CDR3 DNA reads TGTGCCAGCAGCTTGAGGCAGCTGAACACTGAAGCTTTCTTT. Translation: CASSLRQLNTEAFF.

This chain links TRBV5-5 with TRBJ1-5, with D perhaps matching TRBD1 (6 bases). V lost 4 bases and J 0 bases, leaving 11 bases between the germline ends. The CDR3 is 15 amino acids. From germline, CDR1 is SGHKS and CDR2 YYEKEE (reference sequence). CDR3 sequence (DNA): TGTGCCAGCAGCATGGGGGCTGTTAGCAATCAGCCCCAGCATTTT. Its protein product is CASSMGAVSNQPQHF.

CDR3 sequence (DNA): TGTGCCAGCAGCTTGGGGTCCGGCACAGATACGCAGTATTTT. This gives the protein CASSLGSGTDTQYF. The chain employs TRBV5-4 and TRBJ2-3, with D unresolved. CDR1 SGHNT and CDR2 YYREEE come from the germline V gene (reference sequence). V dropped 0 bases and J dropped 1 base, with 6 bases sitting between them. The CDR3 contains 14 residues.

The chain couples TRBV27 to TRBJ2-1; D not resolved. The CDR3 is made up of 15 amino acids. Germline loops: CDR1 MNHEY, CDR2 SMNVEV (reference sequence). Trimming stripped 3 bases from V and 5 bases from J, with 14 bases between. CDR3 sequence (DNA): TGTGCCAGCAGTTTTTTTCTCGGACGGAACAATGAGCAGTTCTTC. Amino acids: CASSFFLGRNNEQFF.

For this clone: The junction shows a germline mismatch at one end, possibly a read error. V gene TRBV7-7 combines with J gene TRBJ2-1; 7 bases agree with TRBD2. The CDR3 length is 15 residues. Per germline, CDR1 SSHAT and CDR2 FNYEAQ (reference sequence). Written as DNA, the CDR3 is TGTGCTAGCAGCCGGGACTATCCCGCTTACAATGAGCAGTTCTTC. The encoded protein is CASSRDYPAYNEQFF. Full variable domain (missing parts from reference TRBV7-7 and TRBJ2-1): GAGVSQSPRYKVTKRGQDVTLRCDPISSHATLYWYQQALGQGPEFLTYFNYEAQPDKSGLPSDRFSAERPEGSISTLTIQRTEQRDSAMYRCASSRDYPAYNEQFFGPGTRLTVL.

The chain combines TRBV5-1 with TRBJ1-1; D uncertain. V was clipped by 2 bases and J by 5 bases, with 13 bases between them. There are 14 residues in the CDR3. Germline V lookup: CDR1 SGHRS, CDR2 YFSETQ. CDR3 DNA: TGCGCCAGCAGCTTCAATAGCCTCGGTACTGAAGCTTTCTTT. Residues: CASSFNSLGTEAFF.

By its share, this clone is medium-sized. The rearrangement joins TRBV2 to TRBJ2-5, with D possibly matching TRBD1 (5 bases). This CDR3 is built from 15 residues. The germline V and J ends were trimmed by 5 bases and 5 bases, with 18 bases remaining between them. CDR1 is SNHLY and CDR2 is FYNNEI in the germline V gene. CDR3 coding DNA: TGTGCCAGCAGTAATAAAAATACAGGATTCGAGACCCAGTACTTC. Translating gives CASSNKNTGFETQYF. The whole variable domain, filled in from reference TRBV2 and TRBJ2-5, reads EPEVTQTPSHQVTQMGQEVILRCVPISNHLYFYWYRQILGQKVEFLVSFYNNEISEKSEIFDDQFSVERPDGSNFTLKIRSTKLEDSAMYFCASSNKNTGFETQYFGPGTRLLVL.

CDR3 region: CASNGRGRSTGELFF. CDR3 sequence (DNA): TGTGCCAGCAACGGGAGGGGGCGGAGCACCGGGGAGCTGTTTTTT. The chain uses TRBV6-5 and TRBJ2-2, with a weak D call TRBD2 (8 bases). The V gene lost 7 bases and the J gene lost 4 bases, with 16 bases spanning the gap. The germline CDR1 and CDR2 sequences are MNHEY and SVGAGI. The CDR3 runs to 15 residues.

The chain has TRBV5-1 and TRBJ2-1; no firm D call. Trimming stripped 0 bases from V and 8 bases from J, with 12 bases between. Germline assignment: CDR1 SGHRS and CDR2 YFSETQ. The CDR3 spans 14 residues. The CDR3 is CASSLVGNPYEQFF. The CDR3 DNA is TGCGCCAGCAGCTTGGTTGGGAACCCGTATGAGCAGTTCTTC.

V is TRBV19 and J is TRBJ2-1; D may be TRBD2 (6 bases). Trimming pared 5 bases from V and 4 bases from J, leaving 12 bases between. The CDR3 spans 14 residues. Looked up from germline, CDR1 is LNHDA and CDR2 is SQIVND (reference sequence). The CDR3 DNA reads as TGTGCCAGTAGTCTGCGGGGAGCGTACAATGAGCAGTTCTTC. Its protein product is CASSLRGAYNEQFF.

This clone has a single count. V gene TRBV30 combines with J gene TRBJ2-6; D is uncertain. Germline lookup yields CDR1 GTSNPN and CDR2 SVGIG (reference sequence). V lost 3 bases to trimming and J lost 3 bases, with 3 bases between them. The length of the CDR3 is 12 residues. The CDR3 nucleotides read TGTGCCTGGAGCTTTGGGGCCAACGTCCTGACTTTC. This codes for CAWSFGANVLTF.

The rearrangement uses TRBV6-6 and TRBJ2-7; the match to TRBD2 covers 13 bases. Germline trimming cut 6 bases from V and 5 bases from J; bases unmatched to any gene: 10. The CDR3 loop spans 16 amino acids. Germline assignment: CDR1 MNHNY and CDR2 SVGAGI (reference sequence). The CDR3 spells CASSSWGGLAGNEQYF. Here the CDR3 DNA reads TGTGCCAGCAGCAGTTGGGGGGGACTAGCGGGAAACGAGCAGTACTTC.

The chain has TRBV28 and TRBJ2-7; 8 nucleotides match TRBD2. This CDR3 is 13 amino acids long. V lost 10 bases to trimming and J lost 7 bases; unmatched junction nucleotides: 12. Per the germline V gene, CDR1 is MDHEN and CDR2 is SYDVKM. The CDR3 DNA is TGTGCCACCTGGCCGGGAGGGCCGCGGGAGCAGTACTTC. Its protein product is CATWPGGPREQYF.